This T cell receptor beta chain was identified during a study of cytomegalovirus exposure and HLA in healthy donors. Study as a whole: The same platform used for the 500 to 850 first-cohort repertoires was also used for the 120 or so validation repertoires, as a later analysis reported.

Using immunoSEQ multiplex PCR, the repertoire was profiled, and TCRdb retains in-frame clones only, with some absent. Of roughly 250,000 clones in the sample, more than 75% were seen once. Regarding this clone: What it recognizes is unknown.

Donors were drawn from the approximately 120-subject validation cohort, separate from the approximately 640-subject first cohort. This CDR3 is 17 amino acids long. The V segment lost 5 bases and the J segment 7 bases; nucleotides outside the gene matches: 11. Germline assignment: CDR1 MNHEY and CDR2 SMNVEV (reference sequence). Overall study findings and caveats: The CMV antigen specificity of a few CMV-associated chains was confirmed through in vitro analysis. There were some public TCRs occurring in many donors, but most TCR sequences were rare.

Source material: PBMCs. The origin of this receptor is a young man in good health and CMV-seronegative. This chain links TRBV27 with TRBJ2-2; 12 nucleotides line up with TRBD2. CDR3 region: CASSPRALAGGNGELFF. The CDR3 bases are TGTGCCAGCAGTCCTCGTGCGCTAGCGGGGGGGAACGGGGAGCTGTTTTTT.